Following are 21 T cell receptor beta chains from one sample sequenced in a study of identical twins. A single record per CDR3 protein comes from TCRdb applying MiXCR to the 5' RACE reads. The data hold under 300,000 distinct CDR3 sequences, with 11% to 15% observed a single time. Sequences were obtained from memory (CD45RO+) T cells sorted from blood. These receptors were collected from a woman in her late teens or twenties in good health.

This clonotype was seen a few times. The genes are TRBV9 and TRBJ2-3, with unresolved D. The CDR3 has 15 residues. Germline CDR1 is SGDLS and CDR2 is YYNGEE. V was clipped by 0 bases and J by 1 base, with 9 bases between them. In nucleotides, the CDR3 is TGTGCCAGCAGCGTAGACCCCACAGGCACAGATACGCAGTATTTT. This sequence encodes CASSVDPTGTDTQYF.

The chain combines TRBV3-1 with TRBJ2-7, with 8 bases aligning to TRBD2. The trim removed 7 bases at V and 3 bases at J, leaving 5 bases unmatched. Germline CDR1 is LGHDT and CDR2 is YNNKEL (reference sequence). This CDR3 has 13 amino acids. The CDR3, as DNA: TGTGCCAGCAACCTACGGGGGGGCTACGAGCAGTACTTC. It encodes CASNLRGGYEQYF.

This clonotype occurred a few times. The chain links TRBV5-6 to TRBJ2-5, with D perhaps TRBD1 or TRBD2 (5 bases each). V gave up 4 bases and J gave up 1 base, with 17 bases separating them. This CDR3 is built from 16 residues. In germline, CDR1 is SGHDT, CDR2 YYEEEE. CDR3 region: CASSPFVGPRQETQYF. The CDR3 nucleotides are TGTGCCAGCAGCCCCTTCGTGGGACCCCGCCAAGAGACCCAGTACTTC.

This clonotype has just a few counts. The rearrangement links TRBV11-2 to TRBJ2-3, with 15 bases fitting TRBD2. Per germline, CDR1 SGHAT and CDR2 FQNNGV. The CDR3 spans 19 residues. J was trimmed by 2 bases and V by 5 bases; bases with no gene match: 11. In DNA form, the CDR3 reads TGTGCCAGCAGCCCTCGGACTAGCGGGGGGGTACGACACACAGATACGCAGTATTTT. Translating it yields CASSPRTSGGVRHTDTQYF. Combining the CDR3 with reference TRBV11-2 and TRBJ2-3 gives the whole variable domain EAGVAQSPRYKIIEKRQSVAFWCNPISGHATLYWYQQILGQGPKLLIQFQNNGVVDDSQLPKDRFSAERLKGVDSTLKIQPAKLEDSAVYLCASSPRTSGGVRHTDTQYFGPGTRLTVL.

This clonotype was detected a few times. The chain carries TRBV5-1 and TRBJ2-7, with 8 bases lining up with TRBD2. The CDR3 length is 14 residues. The V gene end was trimmed by 2 bases and the J gene end by 4 bases; junction bases not matched to a gene: 5. Germline-derived CDR1 and CDR2 are SGHRS and YFSETQ. The CDR3: CASSLEGLGYEQYF. CDR3 DNA sequence: TGCGCCAGCAGCTTAGAGGGACTAGGGTACGAGCAGTACTTC. Full variable domain (remainder filled in from reference TRBV5-1 and TRBJ2-7): KAGVTQTPRYLIKTRGQQVTLSCSPISGHRSVSWYQQTPGQGLQFLFEYFSETQRNKGNFPGRFSGRQFSNSRSEMNVSTLELGDSALYLCASSLEGLGYEQYFGPGTRLTVT.

The chain is built from TRBV10-3 and TRBJ1-1; no definite D call. With 3 bases removed from V and 7 bases from J, the gap between germline ends came to 15 bases. The germline V gene encodes CDR1 ENHRY and CDR2 SYGVKD. The CDR3 consists of 14 residues. The CDR3 is CAISDKGELGEAFF. CDR3 nucleotide sequence: TGTGCCATCAGTGACAAGGGAGAATTGGGTGAAGCTTTCTTT.

The rearrangement uses TRBV7-2 and TRBJ1-2, with TRBD1 matching over 8 bases. Germline V CDR1 and CDR2: SGHTA, FQGNSA. V lost 2 bases to trimming and J lost 4 bases; unmatched junction nucleotides: 6. This CDR3 is 15 amino acids long. In DNA, the CDR3 is TGTGCCAGCAGCTTACAGGACAGGGCCGGCTATGGCTACACCTTC. The encoded protein is CASSLQDRAGYGYTF.

The chain links TRBV5-1 to TRBJ2-7; D is unresolved. The CDR3 consists of 16 residues. Germline lookup yields CDR1 SGHRS and CDR2 YFSETQ. V dropped 0 bases and J dropped 0 bases, with 13 bases sitting between them. CDR3: CASSLGPRENSYEQYF. For the CDR3, the DNA is TGCGCCAGCAGCTTGGGGCCCCGCGAGAACTCCTACGAGCAGTACTTC.

This clonotype was counted a few times. A junction end diverges from the germline sequence, so it may reflect a read error. V and J are TRBV7-7 and TRBJ2-1; D might be TRBD1 (5 bases). Germline lookup yields CDR1 SSHAT and CDR2 FNYEAQ (reference sequence). CDR3 length: 13 amino acids. The CDR3 DNA is TGTGCTAGCAGCCGGACAACCGACAATGAGCAGTTCTTC. Amino acids: CASSRTTDNEQFF.

This clonotype was recorded a few times. The CDR3 loop reads CASSAGGVETQYF. CDR3 nucleotides: TGTGCCAGCAGCGCGGGAGGGGTAGAGACCCAGTACTTC. The chain joins TRBV12-3 or TRBV12-4 to TRBJ2-5; TRBD2 matches at 9 bases. The CDR3 is made up of 13 amino acids. Losses at the gene ends were 6 bases for V and 4 bases for J; bases not matched to a gene: 3.

This clonotype was counted at least ten times. This chain uses TRBV6-2 or TRBV6-3 with TRBJ2-1; D call uncertain. With 0 bases removed from V and 10 bases from J, the gap between germline ends came to 10 bases. The germline gives CDR1 MNHEY, CDR2 SVGEGT. CDR3 length: 13 amino acids. The CDR3 sequence is CASSYSSPIEQFF. DNA of the CDR3: TGTGCCAGCAGTTACTCGAGTCCCATCGAGCAGTTCTTC.

This clonotype has a handful of counts. The rearrangement uses TRBV6-1 and TRBJ2-3, with TRBD2 as a possible D gene (5 bases). The CDR3 length is 15 residues. CDR1 is MNHNS, CDR2 SASEGT, per germline. V lost 5 bases to trimming and J lost 2 bases, with 14 bases between them. The CDR3 protein is CASSSPRAFTDTQYF. The CDR3 DNA is TGTGCCAGCAGTAGCCCGAGGGCCTTCACAGATACGCAGTATTTT.

V and J are TRBV6-1 and TRBJ1-2, with 7 bases identical to TRBD1. The CDR3 totals 16 residues. Germline V gene lookup returns CDR1 MNHNS and CDR2 SASEGT. With 2 bases clipped from V and 3 bases from J, the junction kept 9 bases outside the gene matches. Here the CDR3 DNA reads TGTGCCAGCAGTGAATGGGAAGGGGGCGCAGACTATGGCTACACCTTC. It yields the protein CASSEWEGGADYGYTF.

This clonotype was counted only a few times. The rearrangement uses TRBV5-1 and TRBJ2-5; a possible D gene is TRBD1 (6 bases). This CDR3 contains 14 residues. Trimming took 7 bases from V and 8 from J, leaving 21 bases between them. From germline, CDR1 is SGHRS and CDR2 YFSETQ. CDR3 in DNA: TGCGCCAGCGCCGATATACAGGGTGCCACTACCCAGTACTTC. Its translation is CASADIQGATTQYF.

The table lists this clonotype with many counts. V and J are TRBV5-5 and TRBJ1-6; D gene ambiguous. Deletions cut 2 bases from V and 9 bases from J, with 15 bases between. The CDR3 is 15 amino acids. CDR1 is SGHKS, CDR2 YYEKEE, per germline (reference sequence). CDR3 protein: CASSLMSGPSSPLHF. The CDR3 coding sequence is TGTGCCAGCAGCTTAATGTCCGGTCCGAGTTCACCCCTCCACTTT.

Ten or more counts support this clonotype. The chain uses TRBV12-3 or TRBV12-4 and TRBJ2-2; perhaps TRBD2 as D (6 bases). Trimming stripped 2 bases from V and 2 bases from J, with 12 bases between. This CDR3 comprises 16 residues. CDR3 sequence (DNA): TGTGCCAGCAGTTTAAGCTTAGCGGAAAACACCGGGGAGCTGTTTTTT. This codes for CASSLSLAENTGELFF.

The table lists this clonotype with many counts. The V and J genes are TRBV29-1 and TRBJ2-5, with 9 positions matching TRBD2. The germline gives CDR1 SQVTM, CDR2 ANQGSEA. CDR3 length: 14 amino acids. The junction had 10 bases not matched to a gene; V was cut back by 6 bases and J by 5 bases. The CDR3 is CSVKPGTSRETQYF. The CDR3 region has the DNA TGCAGCGTCAAACCCGGGACTAGCCGGGAGACCCAGTACTTC.

This clonotype was counted between two and nine times. The chain recombines TRBV7-6 with TRBJ2-5; D unresolved. V lost 3 bases to trimming and J lost 0 bases, with 5 bases between them. CDR3 length: 13 residues. CDR1 and CDR2 from the germline V gene are SGHVS and FNYEAQ. This CDR3 reads CASSFHNQETQYF. The CDR3 DNA is TGTGCCAGCAGCTTTCACAACCAAGAGACCCAGTACTTC.

The chain uses TRBV20-1 and TRBJ1-2, with TRBD1 matching 11 bases. Trimming removed 6 bases from V and 7 bases from J; junction bases left unmatched: 7. CDR3 length: 13 amino acids. CDR1 DFQATT and CDR2 SNEGSKA come from the germline V gene (reference sequence). In DNA, the CDR3 is TGCAGTGCCTTGGACAGGGGGCGAGGTGGCTACACCTTC. The encoded protein is CSALDRGRGGYTF.

The table lists this clonotype with many counts. The chain combines TRBV12-3 or TRBV12-4 with TRBJ1-1, with D unclear. Trimming removed 6 bases from V and 1 base from J, with 9 bases in between. This CDR3 is built from 13 residues. In DNA, the CDR3 is TGTGCCAGCAGCTTCGTCACGAACACTGAAGCTTTCTTT. Protein: CASSFVTNTEAFF.

This clonotype was picked up a small number of times. CDR3 sequence (DNA): TGCAGTGCTAGAGAGGGGGGCCTCTCCTACGAGCAGTACTTC. It encodes CSAREGGLSYEQYF. The chain is built from TRBV20-1 and TRBJ2-7; D assignment may be TRBD1 or TRBD2 (6 bases each). Trimming took 0 bases from V and 0 from J, leaving 9 bases between them. Germline V CDR1 and CDR2: DFQATT, SNEGSKA (reference sequence). The CDR3 totals 14 residues.